This is a list of T cell receptor beta chains from one sample in a study of blood T cell repertoires in COVID-19. Sequencing was performed with immunoSEQ multiplex PCR; in TCRdb, only in-frame clones are kept and a portion is missing. Of 80,000 to 95,000 clones in the sample, 89% were seen once. Sequencing used peripheral blood. The receptors were sampled from a woman aged 70-85 years with acute or convalescent COVID-19. Each CDR3 is given with its conserved first and last residue. The D gene is left open where the match is weak. The size entry is marked missing in some rows and otherwise reads once, few, many or a size class.

d_call clone_size j_call v_call cdr3_nt cdr3_aa
- - TRBJ1-2 TRBV5-1 TGCGCCAGCAGCTTAGAAGGGGCCAACTTTAACTATGGCTACACCTTC CASSLEGANFNYGYTF
TRBD2 - TRBJ2-2 TRBV5-4 TGTGCCAGCAGCCCCCAGCTAGCGGGGGGAGGGGAGCTGTTTTTT CASSPQLAGGGELFF
- - TRBJ2-5 TRBV5-4 TGTGCCAGCAGCTTCCGGGGGTCAGAGACCCAGTACTTC CASSFRGSETQYF
- - TRBJ2-3 TRBV28 TGTGCCAGCAGTCAACGGTTCGATACGCAGTATTTT CASSQRFDTQYF
TRBD1 once TRBJ1-1 TRBV10-3 TGTGCCATCAGGGGGACAGGGGCCGCCTCGGCTGAAGCTTTCTTT CAIRGTGAASAEAFF
TRBD1 - TRBJ1-6 TRBV10-1 TGCGCCAGCAGTGGACCGGGACAGCCCCTCCACTTT CASSGPGQPLHF
- - TRBJ2-7 TRBV5-1 TGCGCCAGCAGCTTGGGGCCTAGGCAGACCTACGAGCAGTACTTC CASSLGPRQTYEQYF
TRBD1 - TRBJ1-5 TRBV28 TGTGCCAGCAGTTTATTGGTGACGGGACAGAGACGATATGGAGGCAATCAGCCCCAGCATTTT CASSLLVTGQRRYGGNQPQHF
- - TRBJ2-7 TRBV25-1 TGTGCCAGCAGCGAGGGGGACAAGAGATACGAGCAGTACTTC CASSEGDKRYEQYF
TRBD2 - TRBJ2-1 TRBV7-2 TGTGCCAGCAGCTTAGATATCGCGGGAGGGAGGGATGAGCAGTTCTTC CASSLDIAGGRDEQFF
TRBD2 - TRBJ2-1 TRBV3-1/TRBV3-2 TGTGCCAGCAGCCAAGATCGGCTAGCGGGAGCTCACTATGAGCAGTTCTTC CASSQDRLAGAHYEQFF
TRBD1 few TRBJ2-2 TRBV6-6 TGTGCCAGCAGTCCGGCGGGGACAGGGATACCCGGGGAGCTGTTTTTT CASSPAGTGIPGELFF
- once TRBJ1-1 TRBV29-1 TGCAGCGCTGAGGACAGCATACGCGAAGCTTTCTTT CSAEDSIREAFF
TRBD1 once TRBJ1-5 TRBV19 TGTGCCAGTAGTACCGACAGGGGGGCAGGGCAGCCCCAGCATTTT CASSTDRGAGQPQHF
TRBD1 - TRBJ1-2 TRBV6-5 TGTGCCAGCAGCCTGACAGGGGAAGGCTATGGCTACACCTTC CASSLTGEGYGYTF
TRBD1 - TRBJ1-1 TRBV11-3 TGTGCCAGCAGCCTAGGGTATTCCCGGACAGGAGAAGCTTTCTTT CASSLGYSRTGEAFF
TRBD2 - TRBJ2-1 TRBV27 TGTGCCAGCACCCGGCTAGCGGGAGGGTCGATACCCAATGAGCAGTTCTTC CASTRLAGGSIPNEQFF
- once TRBJ1-6 TRBV24-1 TGTGCCACCGACTCTCCGGCAATAACCCGCGAGCATAATTCACCCCTCCACTTT CATDSPAITREHNSPLHF
TRBD2 - TRBJ2-7 TRBV5-1 TGCGCCAGCAGCTTAGGGAGCGGGAACTACGAGCAGTACTTC CASSLGSGNYEQYF
TRBD2 - TRBJ2-7 TRBV4-1 TGCGCCAGCAGCCAAGGCGGGACTAGCGAACGGGAGCAGTACTTC CASSQGGTSEREQYF
- - TRBJ2-1 TRBV15 TGTGCCACCAGCAGACTAGCCTATGAGCAGTTCTTC CATSRLAYEQFF
TRBD1 - TRBJ2-1 TRBV11-2 TGTGCCAGCAGCCCGGGACAGGGGGCTTACAATGAGCAGTTCTTC CASSPGQGAYNEQFF
- - TRBJ2-3 TRBV18 TGTGCCAGCTCACGAGGACAGACAGATACGCAGTATTTT CASSRGQTDTQYF
TRBD1 - TRBJ1-2 TRBV7-2 TGTGCCAGCAGCTTACTACAGGGGTATGGCTACACCTTC CASSLLQGYGYTF
TRBD1 - TRBJ2-2 TRBV5-1 TGCGCCAGCAGCTTGTTATCGGCGACAGGGCGAGACGGGGAGCTGTTTTTT CASSLLSATGRDGELFF
- - TRBJ1-1 TRBV7-9 TGTGCCAGCAGCTTAGCCCCCGGGACTGTGAACACTGAAGCTTTCTTT CASSLAPGTVNTEAFF
TRBD1 - TRBJ1-2 TRBV27 TGTGCCAGCAGTTTATACCCCTTAGACAGGGAGGATGGCTACACCTTC CASSLYPLDREDGYTF
- - TRBJ2-1 TRBV29-1 TGCAGCGTGTGGGGGGATCTAGTGAATGAGCAGTTCTTC CSVWGDLVNEQFF
- - TRBJ1-3 TRBV28 TGTGCCAGCAGTTCCCTGAGGGTCAGAGGAGGAAACACCATATATTTT CASSSLRVRGGNTIYF
- - TRBJ1-4 TRBV28 TGTGCCAGCAGCCCCCCGGATGGGAGGGGTGGTGAAAAACTGTTTTTT CASSPPDGRGGEKLFF
- - TRBJ2-1 TRBV3-1/TRBV3-2 TGTGCCAGCAGCCAAGCGCGGGGAACTTCCTACAATGAGCAGTTCTTC CASSQARGTSYNEQFF
- - TRBJ1-5 TRBV7-2 TGTGCCAGCAGCTTACAGGGTCAGAGTCAGCCCCAGCATTTT CASSLQGQSQPQHF
TRBD2 - TRBJ2-1 TRBV7-6 TGTGCCAGCGGACTAGCGGGACGCAATGAGCAGTTCTTC CASGLAGRNEQFF
- - TRBJ2-5 TRBV5-1 TGCGCCAGCAGCTTCAGCGGGGAGACCCAGTACTTC CASSFSGETQYF
- once TRBJ2-5 TRBV5-4 TGTGCCAGCAGCCCCCGGGACGGGGGTTCGACCCAGTACTTC CASSPRDGGSTQYF
- - TRBJ1-1 TRBV3-1/TRBV3-2 TGTGCCAGCAGCCGTGACAGCGCGAACACTGAAGCTTTCTTT CASSRDSANTEAFF
TRBD1 once TRBJ1-1 TRBV19 TGTGCCAGTAGTAGCCCCAAAGGACAGGGTGGCACTGAAGCTTTCTTT CASSSPKGQGGTEAFF
TRBD1 - TRBJ2-7 TRBV30 TGTGCCTGGAGTCCCGGGACAGGCCTTTGGTACGAGCAGTACTTC CAWSPGTGLWYEQYF
TRBD2 - TRBJ2-2 TRBV2 TGTGCCAGCAGTCCTGGACTAGCGGGAGGGCCGATGGGAACCGGGGAGCTGTTTTTT CASSPGLAGGPMGTGELFF
- - TRBJ2-7 TRBV30 TGTGCCTGGAGCCTTCGGAGCGGGTACGAGCAGTACTTC CAWSLRSGYEQYF
TRBD2 - TRBJ2-2 TRBV7-7 TGTGCTAGCAGCTTATCAGGACTAGCGGGAATGGAGCTGTTTTTT CASSLSGLAGMELFF
- once TRBJ2-1 TRBV6-1 TGTGCCAGCAGTGCTCGCCGAGGGCAAGACTACAATGAGCAGTTCTTC CASSARRGQDYNEQFF
- - TRBJ2-7 TRBV5-5 TGTGCCAGCAGCGCCGACAGGTTCTCCTACGAGCAGTACTTC CASSADRFSYEQYF
TRBD2 once TRBJ2-3 TRBV7-2 TGTGCCAGCAGCGCCGGTGGGTTAGCGGGAGGGTCCTATACGCAGTATTTT CASSAGGLAGGSYTQYF
TRBD1 - TRBJ2-4 TRBV5-5 TGTGCCAGCAGCGGTGGACAGGGGGCATACATTCAGTACTTC CASSGGQGAYIQYF
- once TRBJ2-5 TRBV5-1 TGCGCCAGCAGCTTGATAGTCGGGGAGACCCAGTACTTC CASSLIVGETQYF
TRBD2 - TRBJ2-7 TRBV19 TGTGCCAGTAGTCGACTAGCGGGAGGGCCAACCGAGCAGTACTTC CASSRLAGGPTEQYF
TRBD2 - TRBJ2-1 TRBV28 TGTGCCAGCAGTTCCGTCCCGGGGGGGCCTAGTATCCCCTACAATGAGCAGTTCTTC CASSSVPGGPSIPYNEQFF
- - TRBJ2-6 TRBV27 TGTGCCAGCAGTTTTCGGGGCTCTGGGGCCAACGTCCTGACTTTC CASSFRGSGANVLTF
TRBD2 - TRBJ2-5 TRBV5-6 TGTGCCAGCAGCTTGGTCCGCGGGGGGCCGTTACAAGAGACCCAGTACTTC CASSLVRGGPLQETQYF
TRBD1 - TRBJ1-6 TRBV6-6 TGTGCCAGCAGTCGTTGGACAGGGAAGGATTCACCCCTCCACTTT CASSRWTGKDSPLHF
- - TRBJ1-5 TRBV28 TGTGCCAGCAGACCGTCTCGACAGGCTCAGCCCCAGCATTTT CASRPSRQAQPQHF